This section outlines one T cell receptor (beta chain) sequence together with its context. Its antigen is not known. Healthy bone marrow donors supplied every sample. These data originate in a study of cytomegalovirus exposure and HLA in healthy donors. Researchers ran the PCR with 60 Vbeta and 13 Jbeta primers. TCRdb's copy holds only in-frame clones and misses some; the assay was immunoSEQ multiplex PCR. The sample yields about 150,000 clones, 79% seen once. Findings and limits, study-wide: Earlier findings revealed that most TCR beta V segments proved productive either about 87% or about 30% of the time.

V lost 3 bases, J lost 4 bases, and 13 bases lay in between. The germline V gene encodes CDR1 MNHNS and CDR2 SASEGT. The CDR3 is 14 amino acids. The J gene is TRBJ2-7, the V gene TRBV6-1; a weak D match, TRBD2 (6 bases). Sequences were obtained from PBMCs. This TCR was sampled from a man in his fifties in good health and CMV-seropositive. The CDR3 reads CASSEEGRLYEQYF. For the CDR3, the DNA is TGTGCCAGCAGTGAGGAGGGTAGGTTGTACGAGCAGTACTTC.